These T cell receptor beta chains were read from a single sample in a study of blood T cell repertoires in COVID-19. Measured with immunoSEQ multiplex PCR; TCRdb has only the in-frame clones, and not every one. The data show about 210,000 clones, about 86% seen once. Sequencing was performed on PBMCs or T cells enriched from blood (not recorded which). These receptors were collected from a woman aged 50 to 60 with acute COVID-19. CDR3s include the opening cysteine and the closing phenylalanine or tryptophan. The order of the fields is clone size, J gene, D gene, V gene, CDR3 DNA, CDR3 protein. The D gene is left open where the match is weak. The listing skips clone size in some rows; elsewhere it reads once, few, many or a size class.

>.|TRBJ1-2|.|TRBV10-3
TGTGCCATCAGTGAGCCGTACAGGAGTGGCTACACCTTC
CAISEPYRSGYTF
>.|TRBJ1-6|.|TRBV30
TGTGCCTGGAGTGTACCTGGACAGAGTAATTCACCCCTCCACTTT
CAWSVPGQSNSPLHF
>.|TRBJ1-2|.|TRBV3-1/TRBV3-2
TGTGCCAGCAGCCAAGTACAGAAACACGGCTACACCTTC
CASSQVQKHGYTF
>once|TRBJ2-1|TRBD1|TRBV9
TGTGCCAGCAGCGAGGGGACAGGGATTTACAATGAGCAGTTCTTC
CASSEGTGIYNEQFF
>.|TRBJ1-6|TRBD1|TRBV9
TGTGCCAGCAGCGCGGGACAGGGGGCGCGGTATTCTAATTCACCCCTCCACTTT
CASSAGQGARYSNSPLHF
>.|TRBJ2-1|TRBD1|TRBV7-9
TGTGCCAGCAGCCCACAGGGGGACTACAATGAGCAGTTCTTC
CASSPQGDYNEQFF
>.|TRBJ2-3|.|TRBV28
TGTGCCAGCACCCAGGGGTCCCTCACAGATACGCAGTATTTT
CASTQGSLTDTQYF
>.|TRBJ2-1|.|TRBV5-4
TGTGCCAGCAGCTTGGGGGCGTACATCTCCTACAATGAGCAGTTCTTC
CASSLGAYISYNEQFF
>.|TRBJ1-1|.|TRBV18
TGTGCCAGCTCACCAGTAGGGGGAACTGAAGCTTTCTTT
CASSPVGGTEAFF
>.|TRBJ2-1|TRBD2|TRBV7-9
TGTGCCAGCAGGCCGCCGGGACTAGCAATAGATGAGCAGTTCTTC
CASRPPGLAIDEQFF
>.|TRBJ2-3|TRBD2|TRBV19
TGTGCCAGTAGTATTAAGCGGGGGGCCAGCACAGATACGCAGTATTTT
CASSIKRGASTDTQYF
>.|TRBJ1-1|.|TRBV4-1
TGCGCCAGCAGCCAAATGGACAGGAACACTGAAGCTTTCTTT
CASSQMDRNTEAFF
>few|TRBJ2-1|.|TRBV12-3/TRBV12-4
TGTGCCAGCACCGGGTACAATGAGCAGTTCTTC
CASTGYNEQFF
>.|TRBJ2-2|TRBD2|TRBV2
TGTGCCAGCAGGGGGACTAGCGGGAGGCAGGACACCGGGGAGCTGTTTTTT
CASRGTSGRQDTGELFF
>.|TRBJ1-6|.|TRBV18
TGTGCCAGCTCACCGGGCGAGGGTTCACCCCTCCACTTT
CASSPGEGSPLHF
>.|TRBJ1-4|TRBD1|TRBV28
TGTGCCAGCAGTTTATACGATCTAATTAGGGGGCCTAATGAAAAACTGTTTTTT
CASSLYDLIRGPNEKLFF
>.|TRBJ1-5|TRBD1|TRBV28
TGTGCCAGCAGTTCGCCGGGACAGGGGAATCAGCCCCAGCATTTT
CASSSPGQGNQPQHF
>.|TRBJ2-3|TRBD2|TRBV11-2
TGTGCCAGCAGACGGGAGGGGAGGATAGATACGCAGTATTTT
CASRREGRIDTQYF
>.|TRBJ2-1|.|TRBV14
TGTGCCAGCAGCCAACAGGGGTTCGAGCAGTTCTTC
CASSQQGFEQFF
>.|TRBJ2-1|.|TRBV12-1
TGTGCCAGCAGCTTTGGAATGGTCCCTCTAGGTGAGCAGTTCTTC
CASSFGMVPLGEQFF
>.|TRBJ1-2|.|TRBV19
TGTGCCAGTAGTACCACGGACAGAGAGCGTGGCTACACCTTC
CASSTTDRERGYTF
>.|TRBJ1-5|TRBD1|TRBV19
TGTGCCAGTAGATCGGGACAGCTCTTCGCCAGGAGCAATCAGCCCCAGCATTTT
CASRSGQLFARSNQPQHF
>.|TRBJ2-5|.|TRBV5-1
TGCGCCAGCGCACCACTCCTATACGGGGAGACCCAGTACTTC
CASAPLLYGETQYF
>.|TRBJ2-7|TRBD2|TRBV7-2
TGTGCCAGCAGCCCGGGAGGTCTAGCGCAGTACTTC
CASSPGGLAQYF
>.|TRBJ2-7|TRBD1|TRBV20-1
TGCAGTGCTAGTGCTAGGGACAGGACCTACGAGCAGTACTTC
CSASARDRTYEQYF
>.|TRBJ2-1|.|TRBV2
TGTGCCAGCAGTGAAGAGGGAGCGGGTTACAATGAGCAGTTCTTC
CASSEEGAGYNEQFF
>.|TRBJ1-5|TRBD1|TRBV11-2
TGTGCCAGCAGCCAAGACAGGGGGCCCCAGCATTTT
CASSQDRGPQHF
>.|TRBJ2-5|TRBD2|TRBV19
TGTGCCAGCCGGTTAGCGGGAGGGCCTCGGGAGACCCAGTACTTC
CASRLAGGPRETQYF
>.|TRBJ1-2|TRBD1|TRBV19
TGTGCCAGTCATGGACAGGGGGACTATGGCTACACCTTC
CASHGQGDYGYTF
>.|TRBJ2-7|TRBD2|TRBV2
TGTGCCAGCAGTGGGGGACTAGCGGGAGTTGACTACGAGCAGTACTTC
CASSGGLAGVDYEQYF